This T cell receptor (beta chain) was observed in a study of OX40 agonist ivuxolimab in advanced cancers. Study background: Mean age approximately 61 years, range about 23 to 79; 82.7% male.

The CDR3 contains 14 residues. Per germline, CDR1 SGHVS and CDR2 FQNEAQ. V shed 5 bases, J shed 7 bases, and the junction held 10 bases outside the gene matches. TCRdb's table, derived via immunoSEQ multiplex PCR, lists solely in-frame clones and lacks some. The sample yields more than 45,000 clones, 89% seen once. This chain joins TRBV7-8 and TRBJ2-7; 8 nucleotides agree with TRBD1. This receptor was taken from an adult with an advanced solid tumor such as melanoma, head and neck, liver or kidney cancer. The sequencing here drew on CD4+ or CD8+ T cells sorted from blood, taken in a trial of the OX40 agonist ivuxolimab. CDR3: CASSPTGDLREQYF. CDR3 DNA sequence: TGTGCCAGCAGCCCGACAGGGGACCTCCGGGAGCAGTACTTC.